This T cell receptor beta chain is drawn from a study of CD8+CD57+ T cells in acquired aplastic anemia (dated by TCRdb to 2016 to 2019). Regarding the complete study: Extracted DNA from sorted CD4+ and CD8+ cells averaged approximately 3 ug, ranging from roughly 0.2 to 30 ug. CD8+CD57+ expansion was defined as frequency above the mean frequency observed in healthy subjects.

This clonotype was observed a few times. Its antigen is currently not known. The input lacks base qualities; no much larger clone sits a single base away. Patients chosen for sequencing had shown expansion of CD8+CD57+ cells by flow cytometry. All patients had severe acquired aplastic anemia diagnosed by International Study of Aplastic Anemia and Agranulocytosis and Camitta criteria. No therapy had been received by the patients at the time of blood sampling. TCR repertoires of sorted CD4+ and CD8+ blood T cells from severe aplastic anemia patients and healthy subjects were deep-sequenced in the study. Patients were enrolled under clinicaltrials.gov protocols 00001620, 01623167, 00001397, 00071045, 00081523 and 00961064 in the USA. Ficoll-Paque density gradient centrifugation was used to isolate peripheral blood mononuclear cells. CD4+ and CD8+ T cells were sorted by FACS or magnetic beads before DNA extraction.

Genomic DNA served as template for TCR beta VDJ combination and CDR3 sequence profiling. TCR repertoire sequencing was run on an Illumina HiSeq 2000. Concerning the study's data processing: TRBV/TRBJ rearrangement plots, CDR3 size and DJ length profiles, and Simpson's diversity index were used to evaluate the repertoires. Whichever DNA sequence was most abundant in the deep sequencing data was defined as the immunodominant clone. CDR3 amino acid sequences were checked for sharing between subjects and were compared against published repertoires and the VDJdb database. TCRdb itself trimmed the public reads at Q25 with fastp, ran MiXCR and retained productive beta chains. Rows with one shared CDR3 protein collapse into an entry with the most common genes and DNA. The V and J calls reflect TCRdb's pipeline rather than the authors' work. A total of roughly 220,000 distinct CDR3 sequences appear in this sample, more than 55% of them only once. In total, the top ten clones hold around 50% of the sample.

Here is what the overall study found, with its caveats: CD8+ Simpson's diversity did not differ significantly between patients and healthy controls (P=0.060). Around 30 CD8+ CDR3 sequences were shared between patients and controls but appeared highly expressed in patients and within their immunodominant clones.

The sequence was collected from a human donor with aplastic anemia. The sample consisted of sorted CD4+, CD8+, or CD8+CD57+ T cells (not recorded which) from PBMCs.

The nucleotide sequence is TGTGCCAGCAGCGAAGCGGGGACAGGGCTCTATAATTCACCCCTCCACTTT. This is translated as CASSEAGTGLYNSPLHF. Rearrangement joined TRBV7-6 to TRBJ1-6; 9 bases in the middle match TRBD1. Trimming accounts for 5 bases at V and 3 bases at J, while the number of junction bases matched to no gene is 8. From the germline V gene, CDR1 is SGHVS and CDR2 is FNYEAQ. Including cysteine and phenylalanine, the CDR3 has 17 amino acids. The retained sequence is limited to the CDR3, 51 bases, with the frame set at the first base. Joined to the reference TRBV7-6 and TRBJ1-6 proteins, this CDR3 gives the full variable domain: GAGVSQSPRYKVTKRGQDVALRCDPISGHVSLYWYRQALGQGPEFLTYFNYEAQQDKSGLPNDRFSAERPEGSISTLTIQRTEQRDSAMYRCASSEAGTGLYNSPLHFGNGTRLTVT.